Each of the 22 T cell receptor beta chains below was sequenced from the same sample in a study of early T cells in non-severe SARS-CoV-2 infection listed by TCRdb under 2021. The library was prepared using 5' RACE. Sequenced using a NextSeq 500. In-frame beta chains were kept once TCRdb had trimmed the public reads at Q25 with fastp and called clones with MiXCR. A single entry per CDR3 protein holds the most common genes and DNA from its merged rows. The sample contains approximately 60,000 distinct CDR3 sequences, approximately 9.2% of them found a single time. The ten largest clones represent 13% of the sample. Sample: whole blood, taken at baseline. Source of these receptors: an adult who was a healthcare worker with PCR-confirmed SARS-CoV-2 infection or an uninfected control (not recorded which).

Regarding this clonotype: A much larger clone differs by one base, so this may be a read error. The V gene is TRBV19, the J gene TRBJ2-6; TRBD1 agrees at 12 bases. This CDR3 has 18 residues. CDR1 is LNHDA and CDR2 is SQIVND in the germline V gene (reference sequence). V trimming: 3 bases; J trimming: 2 bases; junction bases outside the gene matches: 5. The CDR3 coding sequence is TGTGCCAGTAGTATTTGGGGGACAGGGGGCGCTGGGGCCAACGTCCTGACTTTC. It specifies CASSIWGTGGAGANVLTF.

This sequence joins TRBV18 and TRBJ2-7; 7 bases match TRBD1. The CDR3 runs 15 residues. J was trimmed by 2 bases and V by 0 bases; bases with no gene match: 4. The germline CDR1 and CDR2 sequences are KGHSH and LQKENI. The CDR3 nucleotides are TGTGCCAGCTCACCACCCGCGACAGGGACCTACGAGCAGTACTTC. Encoded protein: CASSPPATGTYEQYF.

This chain links TRBV4-2 with TRBJ2-3; D uncertain. Deletions cut 4 bases from V and 1 base from J, with 15 bases between. Germline V lookup: CDR1 LGHNA, CDR2 YNFKEQ. This CDR3 region has 16 residues. The CDR3 reads CASSPSQAERTDTQYF. The CDR3, as DNA: TGTGCCAGCAGCCCCTCACAAGCCGAGCGCACAGATACGCAGTATTTT.

The table lists this clonotype with a few counts. The chain employs TRBV10-1 and TRBJ2-4; D may match TRBD1 or TRBD2 (5 bases each). Deletions cut 3 bases from V and 9 bases from J, with 9 bases between. This CDR3 comprises 12 residues. CDR1 WNHNN and CDR2 SYGVQD come from the germline V gene (reference sequence). The CDR3 loop reads CASSDEGSIQYF. CDR3 in DNA: TGCGCCAGCAGTGACGAGGGGTCCATTCAGTACTTC.

This sequence joins TRBV5-1 and TRBJ2-1, with 8 nucleotides matching TRBD1. J was trimmed by 7 bases and V by 2 bases; bases with no gene match: 11. There are 16 residues in the CDR3. CDR1 SGHRS and CDR2 YFSETQ come from the germline V gene. For the CDR3, the DNA is TGCGCCAGCAGCTTTGACCGAAGACAGGGGAGAAATGAGCAGTTCTTC. It translates to CASSFDRRQGRNEQFF.

There are a few counts of this clonotype. CDR3 nucleotides: TGTGCCATCAGTGGTGGAGTAGACGAGCAGTACTTC. Amino acid sequence: CAISGGVDEQYF. V usage is TRBV10-3 and J usage is TRBJ2-7; no firm D call. V shed 4 bases and J shed 5 bases, with 9 bases lying between them. Germline V gene lookup returns CDR1 ENHRY and CDR2 SYGVKD. The CDR3 covers 12 residues.

The genes are TRBV12-3 or TRBV12-4 and TRBJ2-4; TRBD1 matches at 9 bases. Losses at the gene ends were 0 bases for V and 9 bases for J; bases not matched to a gene: 6. This CDR3 comprises 15 residues. Here the CDR3 reads CASSLADRGYGIQYF. DNA for the CDR3: TGTGCCAGCAGTTTAGCGGACAGGGGTTATGGCATTCAGTACTTC.

This clonotype has more than one count but fewer than ten. The rearrangement links TRBV5-1 to TRBJ2-3, with 10 bases aligning to TRBD1. CDR1 and CDR2 (germline): SGHRS, YFSETQ. Trimming at V came to 2 bases and at J to 1 base, leaving 4 bases not matched to a gene. The CDR3 is 16 amino acids. In DNA form, the CDR3 reads TGCGCCAGCAGCTTACCGGGACAGGGGCGCACAGATACGCAGTATTTT. This encodes CASSLPGQGRTDTQYF.

About this clonotype: A much larger clone lies one base from this, so it may be a read error. The gene calls are TRBV7-9 and TRBJ2-1, with TRBD1 identical over 11 bases. CDR3 length: 15 residues. The germline V gene encodes CDR1 SEHNR and CDR2 FQNEAQ (reference sequence). The DNA for the CDR3 is TGTGCCAGCAGCTTCGGACAGGGGGCTGGGAATGATCAGTTCTTC. This translates into CASSFGQGAGNDQFF.

As regards this clonotype: The junction departs from the called germline gene at one end, perhaps through a read error. The chain links TRBV6-5 to TRBJ2-2; the match to TRBD1 covers 10 bases. The CDR3 length is 16 residues. Germline CDR1 is MNHEY and CDR2 is SVGAGI. CDR3: CVSSPRDRGRSGELFF. The CDR3 region has the DNA TGTGTCAGCAGTCCCCGGGACAGGGGAAGGTCCGGGGAGCTGTTTTTT.

The chain links TRBV6-5 to TRBJ1-1, with 7 bases aligning to TRBD1. V lost 6 bases and J lost 0; bases outside the gene matches: 7. Germline V gene lookup returns CDR1 MNHEY and CDR2 SVGAGI. CDR3 size: 15 residues. This chain's CDR3 is CASRTQGQLNTEAFF. Here the CDR3 DNA reads TGTGCCAGCAGAACCCAGGGACAGCTGAACACTGAAGCTTTCTTT.

This clonotype occurred a few times. The rearrangement joins TRBV5-4 to TRBJ2-7; 9 bases are a match to TRBD1. The germline gives CDR1 SGHNT, CDR2 YYREEE (reference sequence). Germline trimming cut 3 bases from V and 7 bases from J; bases unmatched to any gene: 8. The CDR3 extends over 14 amino acids. For the CDR3, the DNA is TGTGCCAGCAGCTCACAGGGGGCCCGCTGGGAGCAGTACTTC. Its protein product is CASSSQGARWEQYF.

V is TRBV12-1 and J is TRBJ2-1; TRBD2, the table's D call, lacks a check against the DNA. TRBV12-1 is reported as a pseudogene. The CDR3 covers 17 residues. CDR3 in DNA: TGTGCCAGCAGCTCTCTTCGCCTAGCGGGAGGGCCGGATGAGCAGTTCTTC. It translates to CASSSLRLAGGPDEQFF.

The chain links TRBV7-9 to TRBJ1-3; D is unresolved. The CDR3 length is 12 residues. V was clipped by 7 bases and J by 4 bases, with 8 bases between them. The germline gives CDR1 SEHNR, CDR2 FQNEAQ (reference sequence). The CDR3 DNA follows: TGTGCCAGCACGAGCACCGGAAACACCATATATTTT. This sequence encodes CASTSTGNTIYF.

The table lists this clonotype with a few counts. The chain is built from TRBV7-8 and TRBJ2-1; no firm D call. The germline V gene has CDR1 SGHVS and CDR2 FQNEAQ. The V end lost 5 bases, the J end lost 1 base, and 15 bases lay between the germline ends. The length of the CDR3 is 16 residues. This CDR3 reads CASSPAPKGSYNEQFF. The CDR3 DNA is TGTGCCAGCAGCCCGGCCCCGAAAGGATCCTACAATGAGCAGTTCTTC.

The V and J genes are TRBV27 and TRBJ2-7; D is perhaps TRBD1 (6 bases). The V gene lost 5 bases and the J gene lost 0 bases, with 14 bases spanning the gap. The CDR3 extends over 15 amino acids. Germline-derived CDR1 and CDR2 are MNHEY and SMNVEV (reference sequence). The CDR3 coding sequence is TGTGCCAGCAGTCGTACGGGGACAAACTCCTACGAGCAGTACTTC. It codes for CASSRTGTNSYEQYF.

The chain couples TRBV23-1 to TRBJ1-4; no clear D gene. TRBV23-1 is an ORF; its function is uncertain. The V end lost 4 bases, the J end lost 8 bases, and 8 bases lay between the germline ends. This CDR3 spans 12 amino acids. The CDR3 coding sequence is TGCGCCAGCAGTCCACCTCGAGAAAAACTGTTTTTT. As protein: CASSPPREKLFF.

The chain is built from TRBV23-1 and TRBJ2-7; TRBD1 might be the D (6 bases). TRBV23-1 falls under the ORF class, with uncertain function. Between the trimmed V and J ends, which lost 6 bases and 0 bases, there was a span of 21 bases. There are 17 residues in the CDR3. Here the CDR3 DNA reads TGCGCCAGCAGCCCAACCGGGCTACAGGGACGCTCCTACGAGCAGTACTTC. It yields the protein CASSPTGLQGRSYEQYF.

This clonotype has just a few counts. The chain uses TRBV10-3 and TRBJ2-3, with D possibly called TRBD1 or TRBD2 (5 bases each). This CDR3 has 16 amino acids. Trimming shortened V by 6 bases and J by 2 bases, and 18 bases separated the two germline ends. Germline V gene lookup returns CDR1 ENHRY and CDR2 SYGVKD. CDR3 amino acids: CAIRADRGAFTDTQYF. For the CDR3, the DNA is TGTGCCATCAGAGCCGACAGAGGGGCATTCACAGATACGCAGTATTTT.

This clonotype was seen ten or more times. The chain uses TRBV5-1 and TRBJ2-1; a possible D gene is TRBD1 (6 bases). The CDR3 sequence is 16 residues long. Germline CDR1 is SGHRS and CDR2 is YFSETQ. The germline V and J ends were trimmed by 0 bases and 0 bases, with 10 bases remaining between them. The CDR3 DNA is TGCGCCAGCAGCTTGGGACAGGACCACTCCTACAATGAGCAGTTCTTC. Amino acids: CASSLGQDHSYNEQFF.

The chain uses TRBV27 and TRBJ1-1; perhaps TRBD1 as D (6 bases). In germline, CDR1 is MNHEY, CDR2 SMNVEV (reference sequence). The CDR3 loop spans 15 amino acids. The V and J ends lost 2 bases and 0 bases respectively, with 10 bases between them. The CDR3 sequence: CASSLDRTMNTEAFF. DNA for the CDR3: TGTGCCAGCAGTTTAGACAGGACCATGAACACTGAAGCTTTCTTT.

This clonotype has at least ten counts. The CDR3 sequence: CASSIRDEAFF. DNA of the CDR3: TGTGCCAGCTCAATACGTGATGAAGCTTTCTTT. The chain couples TRBV18 to TRBJ1-1, with unresolved D. This CDR3 is 11 amino acids long. Trimming took off 5 bases at V and 7 bases at J, with 8 bases between the two ends. Germline values: CDR1 KGHSH, CDR2 LQKENI.